There are a few counts of the clone carrying this T cell receptor (beta chain). The entry originates in a study of molecular identifiers for immune sequencing clone quantification. Whole-study context: With replicates, the RNA of about 21,000 or 97,000 naive CD8 cells was split five ways and four were sequenced.

TCRdb ran MiXCR on the PCR reads and lists one entry per CDR3 protein. The sample includes about 40,000 distinct CDR3 sequences, about a quarter seen only once; the top ten take around 0.89%. Sequencing was carried out using naive CD8+ T cells from blood, with Jurkat cell RNA spiked in. The sample's subset: FACS-sorted CD8+CD4-CCR7+CD45RA+ naive T cells. This TCR came from a human donor in good health. Some libraries in this study had Jurkat cell RNA spiked in.

CDR3 nucleotide sequence: TGTGCCAGCAGCGATGCAAGCGGGGACGAGCAGTACTTC. Translation: CASSDASGDEQYF. The chain recombines TRBV9 with TRBJ2-7; 7 bases align to TRBD2. The germline V gene has CDR1 SGDLS and CDR2 YYNGEE. V was pared by 3 bases and J by 5 bases, with 5 bases of the junction left unmatched. The CDR3 loop spans 13 amino acids.